The TCR beta chain described here comes from a study of siplizumab effects on memory and regulatory T cells. Generated by immunoSEQ multiplex PCR, the TCRdb table keeps only in-frame clones and is missing some. Among around 78,000 clones listed, 91% were seen once. This CDR3 spans 14 amino acids. CDR1 is PRHDT and CDR2 is FYEKMQ in the germline V gene (reference sequence). Trimming left V 4 bases short and J 1 base short, with 10 bases between. Sequenced input: CD8+ T cells sorted from blood. The TCR originated in a human donor in good health. The V and J genes are TRBV13 and TRBJ2-5; D perhaps matches TRBD2 (5 bases). Here the CDR3 reads CASSYWTAQETQYF. CDR3 DNA sequence: TGTGCCAGCAGCTATTGGACTGCCCAAGAGACCCAGTACTTC. The whole variable domain, remainder taken from reference TRBV13 and TRBJ2-5, is AAGVIQSPRHLIKEKRETATLKCYPIPRHDTVYWYQQGPGQDPQFLISFYEKMQSDKGSIPDRFSAQQFSDYHSELNMSSLELGDSALYFCASSYWTAQETQYFGPGTRLLVL.